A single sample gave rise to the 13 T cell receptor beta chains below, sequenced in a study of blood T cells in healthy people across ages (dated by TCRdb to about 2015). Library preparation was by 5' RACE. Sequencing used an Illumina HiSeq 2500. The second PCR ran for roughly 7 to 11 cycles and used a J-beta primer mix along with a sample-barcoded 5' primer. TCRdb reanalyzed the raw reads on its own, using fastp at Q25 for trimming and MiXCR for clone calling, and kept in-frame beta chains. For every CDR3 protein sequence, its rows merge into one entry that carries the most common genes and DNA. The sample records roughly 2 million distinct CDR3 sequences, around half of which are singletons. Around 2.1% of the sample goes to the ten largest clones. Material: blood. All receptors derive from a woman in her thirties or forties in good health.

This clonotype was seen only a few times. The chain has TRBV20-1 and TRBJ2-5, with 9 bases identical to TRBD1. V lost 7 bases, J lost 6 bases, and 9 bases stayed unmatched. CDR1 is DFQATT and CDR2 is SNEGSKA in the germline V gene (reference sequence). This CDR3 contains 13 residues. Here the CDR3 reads CSVPTGGMKTQYF. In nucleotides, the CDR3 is TGCAGTGTGCCGACAGGGGGTATGAAGACCCAGTACTTC.

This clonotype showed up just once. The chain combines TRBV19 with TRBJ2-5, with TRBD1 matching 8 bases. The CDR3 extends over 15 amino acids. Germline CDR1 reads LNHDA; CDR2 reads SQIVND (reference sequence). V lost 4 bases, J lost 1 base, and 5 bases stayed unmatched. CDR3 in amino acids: CASSRQGISQETQYF. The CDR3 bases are TGTGCCAGTAGTAGACAGGGGATCAGCCAAGAGACCCAGTACTTC.

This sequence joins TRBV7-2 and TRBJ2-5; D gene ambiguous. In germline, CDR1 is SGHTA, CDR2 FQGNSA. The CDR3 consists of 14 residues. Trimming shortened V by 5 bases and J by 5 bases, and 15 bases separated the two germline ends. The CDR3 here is CASSQVAFGETQYF. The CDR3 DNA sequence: TGTGCCAGCAGCCAAGTAGCATTTGGGGAGACCCAGTACTTC.

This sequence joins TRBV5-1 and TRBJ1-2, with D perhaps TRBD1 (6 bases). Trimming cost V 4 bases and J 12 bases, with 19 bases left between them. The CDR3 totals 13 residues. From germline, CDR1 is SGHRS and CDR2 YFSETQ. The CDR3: CASSQSVGQLNTF. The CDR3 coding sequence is TGCGCCAGCAGCCAGTCGGTTGGACAGCTAAACACCTTC.

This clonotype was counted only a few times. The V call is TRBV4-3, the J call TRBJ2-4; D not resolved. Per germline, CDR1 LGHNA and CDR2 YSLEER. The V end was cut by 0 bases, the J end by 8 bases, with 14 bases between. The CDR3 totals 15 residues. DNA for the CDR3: TGCGCCAGCAGCCAAGATCTCGGGTGGGAAGACATTCAGTACTTC. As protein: CASSQDLGWEDIQYF.

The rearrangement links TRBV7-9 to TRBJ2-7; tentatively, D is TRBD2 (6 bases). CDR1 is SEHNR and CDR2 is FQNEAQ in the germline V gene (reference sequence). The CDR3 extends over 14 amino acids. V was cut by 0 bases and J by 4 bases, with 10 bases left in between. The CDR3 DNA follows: TGTGCCAGCAGCTTAGCCGGGACTCTATACGAGCAGTACTTC. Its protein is CASSLAGTLYEQYF.

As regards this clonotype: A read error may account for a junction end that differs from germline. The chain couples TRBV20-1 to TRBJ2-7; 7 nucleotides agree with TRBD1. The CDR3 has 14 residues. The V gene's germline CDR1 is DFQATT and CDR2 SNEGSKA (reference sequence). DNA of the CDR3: TGCAGTTCTAGACCGGGACAGAAACCCTACGAGCAGTACTTC. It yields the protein CSSRPGQKPYEQYF.

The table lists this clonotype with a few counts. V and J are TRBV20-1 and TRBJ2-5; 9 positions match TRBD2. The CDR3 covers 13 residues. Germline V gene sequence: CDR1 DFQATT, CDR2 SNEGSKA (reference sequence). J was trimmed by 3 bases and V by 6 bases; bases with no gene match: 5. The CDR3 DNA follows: TGCAGTGCCCGGAGCGGGGGGAAAGAGACCCAGTACTTC. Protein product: CSARSGGKETQYF.

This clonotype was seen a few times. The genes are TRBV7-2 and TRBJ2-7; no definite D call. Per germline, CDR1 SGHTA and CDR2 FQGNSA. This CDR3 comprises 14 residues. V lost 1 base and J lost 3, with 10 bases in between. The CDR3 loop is CASSLVLDNYEQYF. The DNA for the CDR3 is TGTGCCAGCAGCTTAGTCCTAGACAACTACGAGCAGTACTTC.

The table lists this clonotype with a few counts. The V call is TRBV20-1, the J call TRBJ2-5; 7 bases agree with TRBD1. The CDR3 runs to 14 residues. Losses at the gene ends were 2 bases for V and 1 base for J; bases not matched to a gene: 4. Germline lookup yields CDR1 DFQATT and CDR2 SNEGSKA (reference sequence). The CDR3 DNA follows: TGCAGTGCTAGAAAGGGGGCGATCCAAGAGACCCAGTACTTC. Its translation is CSARKGAIQETQYF.

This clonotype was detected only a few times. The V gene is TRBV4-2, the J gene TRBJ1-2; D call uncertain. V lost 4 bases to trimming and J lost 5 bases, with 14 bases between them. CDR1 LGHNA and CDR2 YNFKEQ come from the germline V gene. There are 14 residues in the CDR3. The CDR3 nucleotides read TGTGCCAGCAGCCGCCCACCGGGAAATTATGGCTACACCTTC. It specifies CASSRPPGNYGYTF.

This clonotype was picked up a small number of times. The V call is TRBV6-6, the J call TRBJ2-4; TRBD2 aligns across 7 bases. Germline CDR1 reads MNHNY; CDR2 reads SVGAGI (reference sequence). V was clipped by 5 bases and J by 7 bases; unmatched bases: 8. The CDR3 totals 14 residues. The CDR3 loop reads CASSLPGRENIQYF. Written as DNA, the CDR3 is TGTGCCAGCAGTCTCCCGGGGAGGGAGAACATTCAGTACTTC.

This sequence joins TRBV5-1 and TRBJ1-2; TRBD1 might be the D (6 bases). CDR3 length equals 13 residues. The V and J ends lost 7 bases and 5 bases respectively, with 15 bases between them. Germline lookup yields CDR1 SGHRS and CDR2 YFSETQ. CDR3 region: CASAPGQRYGYTF. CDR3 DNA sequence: TGCGCCAGCGCTCCGGGACAACGATATGGCTACACCTTC.